The 23 T cell receptor beta chains reported below all come from one sample, sequenced in a study of blood T cells in healthy people across ages. It was with a sample-barcoded 5' primer and a J-beta primer mix that a second PCR of about 6 to 12 cycles was run. TCRdb reprocessed the 5' RACE reads with MiXCR, giving one entry per CDR3 protein. This sample has about 510,000 distinct CDR3 sequences; about 25% occur once, and the top ten carry 3% to 4%. This sample was also put to use in a study of T cells of mothers and their children.

Source material: blood. Receptors originate from a boy younger than 10 in good health.

This clonotype was counted only a few times. The rearrangement joins TRBV5-1 to TRBJ2-1; D tentatively reads TRBD1 or TRBD2 (6 bases each). There are 15 residues in the CDR3. V lost 4 bases, J lost 0 bases, and 11 bases lay in between. CDR1 is SGHRS and CDR2 is YFSETQ in the germline V gene. CDR3 DNA: TGCGCCAGCAGCCCTAGGGGGGCCTCCTACAATGAGCAGTTCTTC. Encoded protein: CASSPRGASYNEQFF.

This rearrangement joins TRBV27 to TRBJ2-3; D is perhaps TRBD1 (5 bases). Trimming removed 2 bases at V and 2 bases at J, with 14 bases between. The CDR3 is 16 residues long. Looked up from germline, CDR1 is MNHEY and CDR2 is SMNVEV (reference sequence). The CDR3 spells CASSLRGIINTDTQYF. The CDR3 bases are TGTGCCAGCAGTTTAAGGGGCATAATAAACACAGATACGCAGTATTTT.

This clonotype was counted a few times. This sequence joins TRBV6-5 and TRBJ1-2, with D tentatively TRBD1 (5 bases). Germline loops: CDR1 MNHEY, CDR2 SVGAGI. CDR3 size: 15 residues. The V end was cut by 2 bases, the J end by 1 base, with 11 bases between. The CDR3 loop reads CASSYGGGGNYGYTF. Written as DNA, the CDR3 is TGTGCCAGCAGTTACGGCGGGGGAGGTAACTATGGCTACACCTTC.

This clonotype was counted many times. The chain joins TRBV7-2 to TRBJ2-5, with TRBD1 matching over 7 bases. The CDR3 covers 14 residues. Germline CDR1 and CDR2: SGHTA and FQGNSA. Trimming at V came to 3 bases and at J to 0 bases, leaving 1 base not matched to a gene. The CDR3 loop reads CASSLQGDQETQYF. Here the CDR3 DNA reads TGTGCCAGCAGCTTGCAGGGGGACCAAGAGACCCAGTACTTC.

This clonotype was seen a few times. The rearrangement links TRBV11-2 to TRBJ2-1; D not certain. Germline lookup yields CDR1 SGHAT and CDR2 FQNNGV. The CDR3 is made up of 15 amino acids. V was pared by 1 base and J by 5 bases, with 12 bases between. The CDR3 DNA follows: TGTGCCAGCAGCTTAGTGGCTTCTATAAACAATGAGCAGTTCTTC. It translates to CASSLVASINNEQFF.

The rearrangement uses TRBV28 and TRBJ2-3; weak D call: TRBD2 (6 bases). The germline V gene has CDR1 MDHEN and CDR2 SYDVKM. The CDR3 covers 17 residues. V lost 4 bases, J lost 0 bases, and 17 bases lay in between. This chain's CDR3 is CASSSVLAGTSTDTQYF. For the CDR3, the DNA is TGTGCCAGCAGTTCCGTCCTGGCGGGGACTAGCACAGATACGCAGTATTTT.

This clonotype was counted only a few times. V usage is TRBV24-1 and J usage is TRBJ2-2; D is possibly TRBD1 or TRBD2 (6 bases each). The CDR3 length is 15 residues. CDR1 KGHDR and CDR2 SFDVKD come from the germline V gene. The V end lost 3 bases, the J end lost 2 bases, and 9 bases lay between the germline ends. The CDR3 reads CATSDGGLNTGELFF. CDR3 DNA sequence: TGTGCCACCAGTGATGGGGGGCTTAACACCGGGGAGCTGTTTTTT.

This rearrangement joins TRBV7-9 to TRBJ1-4; 8 nucleotides match TRBD1. CDR1 and CDR2 (germline): SEHNR, FQNEAQ (reference sequence). This CDR3 has 12 residues. V lost 8 bases and J lost 8; bases outside the gene matches: 4. Here the CDR3 reads CASRPGGEKLFF. The CDR3 nucleotides read TGTGCCAGCCGGCCAGGGGGCGAAAAACTGTTTTTT.

This clonotype came up a few times. The chain employs TRBV12-3 or TRBV12-4 and TRBJ2-1; TRBD1 matches at 8 bases. The trim removed 5 bases at V and 9 bases at J, leaving 6 bases unmatched. The CDR3 is 13 residues long. In DNA, the CDR3 is TGTGCCAGCAGTCCGGGACAGGACCTTGAGCAGTTCTTC. Protein product: CASSPGQDLEQFF.

The chain employs TRBV2 and TRBJ2-5; D is perhaps TRBD2 (6 bases). Per germline, CDR1 SNHLY and CDR2 FYNNEI. V shed 11 bases and J shed 2 bases, with 12 bases lying between them. This CDR3 comprises 12 residues. The CDR3 DNA is TGTGCCGGACGGGGGAATCAAGAGACCCAGTACTTC. Translated, it gives CAGRGNQETQYF.

This clonotype was detected many times. This chain uses TRBV12-3 or TRBV12-4 with TRBJ2-5, with a possible D match to TRBD2 (6 bases). The CDR3 covers 14 residues. V was cut by 1 base and J by 4 bases, with 10 bases left in between. CDR3: CASSLGLVGETQYF. The CDR3 coding sequence is TGTGCCAGCAGTTTAGGACTAGTAGGAGAGACCCAGTACTTC.

The chain's CDR3 is CASSQDPRDIQYF. Written as DNA, the CDR3 is TGTGCCAGCAGCCAGGACCCACGGGACATTCAGTACTTC. The J gene is TRBJ2-4, the V gene TRBV7-3; D is undetermined. This CDR3 has 13 residues. Trimming took 5 bases from V and 8 from J, leaving 13 bases between them. Per the germline V gene, CDR1 is SGHTA and CDR2 is FQGTGA.

This clonotype was recorded a few times. CDR3 nucleotides: TGCAGCGCTCTAGGACTAGCGGGAGAGAGGGATACGCAGTATTTT. Its translation: CSALGLAGERDTQYF. The chain employs TRBV29-1 and TRBJ2-3; 13 bases match TRBD2. V shed 7 bases and J 6 bases; nucleotides not matched to a gene: 10. The CDR3 has 15 amino acids. Germline values: CDR1 SQVTM, CDR2 ANQGSEA.

This clonotype was counted between two and nine times. The rearrangement joins TRBV20-1 to TRBJ2-7; the match to TRBD2 covers 14 bases. Trimming removed 1 base from V and 5 bases from J; junction bases left unmatched: 7. The CDR3 consists of 16 residues. Germline CDR1 is DFQATT and CDR2 is SNEGSKA (reference sequence). The CDR3 protein is CSARAGTSGSWDEQYF. As DNA, the CDR3 is TGCAGTGCTAGAGCCGGGACTAGCGGGAGTTGGGACGAGCAGTACTTC.

This clonotype was seen only a few times. V is TRBV3-1 and J is TRBJ1-5; D remains unclear. V was pared by 2 bases and J by 7 bases, with 15 bases between. CDR3 length: 15 residues. Germline V gene lookup returns CDR1 LGHDT and CDR2 YNNKEL (reference sequence). CDR3 sequence (DNA): TGTGCCAGCAGCCAAAGACCTGGGGAGCACCAGCCCCAGCATTTT. Translated, it gives CASSQRPGEHQPQHF.

V usage is TRBV6-5 and J usage is TRBJ2-6; D is perhaps TRBD2 (6 bases). This CDR3 is 14 amino acids long. Between the trimmed V and J ends, which lost 5 bases and 3 bases, there was a span of 8 bases. Germline CDR1 MNHEY, CDR2 SVGAGI. The CDR3 sequence is CASSGEVGANVLTF. The CDR3 region has the DNA TGTGCCAGCAGTGGGGAGGTTGGGGCCAACGTCCTGACTTTC.

This clonotype has just a few counts. The chain employs TRBV20-1 and TRBJ2-6; tentatively, D is TRBD1 (6 bases). The germline V gene encodes CDR1 DFQATT and CDR2 SNEGSKA (reference sequence). The ends were cut back, 3 bases at V and 0 bases at J, with 9 bases in the middle. The CDR3 is made up of 15 amino acids. In nucleotides, the CDR3 is TGCAGTGCTAGTGCAGGGGACTCTGGGGCCAACGTCCTGACTTTC. Translation gives CSASAGDSGANVLTF.

A remark on this clonotype: An end of the junction does not agree with germline; a read error may underlie this. The J gene is TRBJ1-5, the V gene TRBV7-2; D gene ambiguous. The CDR3 runs to 16 residues. Germline CDR1 is SGHTA and CDR2 is FQGNSA. This CDR3 is CASSLVARGSNRPQHF. In DNA, the CDR3 is TGTGCCAGCAGCTTAGTAGCTCGGGGAAGCAATCGGCCCCAGCATTTT.

This clonotype came up many times. The chain couples TRBV28 to TRBJ2-1; 8 bases fit TRBD2. Germline-derived CDR1 and CDR2 are MDHEN and SYDVKM. Unmatched junction bases numbered 4, after V lost 6 bases and J lost 0 bases. The CDR3 has 15 residues. The CDR3 is CASSLGTSSYNEQFF. The CDR3 DNA reads TGTGCCAGCAGCTTGGGGACTAGCTCCTACAATGAGCAGTTCTTC.

The CDR3 DNA reads as TGTGCCAGCAGCAAAGGGGACTTTGGAGAGACCCAGTACTTC. This codes for CASSKGDFGETQYF. The chain links TRBV7-9 to TRBJ2-5; D is perhaps TRBD2 (6 bases). Trimming stripped 5 bases from V and 4 bases from J, with 14 bases between. CDR1 is SEHNR and CDR2 is FQNEAQ in the germline V gene (reference sequence). This CDR3 has 14 residues. The variable domain in full, with the rest retrieved from reference TRBV7-9 and TRBJ2-5, is DTGVSQNPRHKITKRGQNVTFRCDPISEHNRLYWYRQTLGQGPEFLTYFQNEAQLEKSRLLSDRFSAERPKGSFSTLEIQRTEQGDSAMYLCASSKGDFGETQYFGPGTRLLVL.

This clonotype occurred a few times. The chain is built from TRBV5-5 and TRBJ2-7, with 10 bases aligning to TRBD1. Germline CDR1 is SGHKS and CDR2 is YYEKEE (reference sequence). The CDR3 sequence is 14 residues long. V shed 3 bases and J 6 bases; nucleotides not matched to a gene: 6. The CDR3 DNA follows: TGTGCCAGCAGCTGGACGGGACAGGGGAGCGAGCAGTACTTC. It yields the protein CASSWTGQGSEQYF.

The chain employs TRBV5-1 and TRBJ1-2; D gene ambiguous. Deletions cut 4 bases from V and 2 bases from J, with 18 bases between. CDR3 size: 16 residues. Germline V gene sequence: CDR1 SGHRS, CDR2 YFSETQ. In DNA, the CDR3 is TGCGCCAGCAGCCCTTCGATGAGGCAGGTCAACTATGGCTACACCTTC. It specifies CASSPSMRQVNYGYTF.

The CDR3 here is CASRDSLGNTEAFF. Written as DNA, the CDR3 is TGCGCCAGCCGGGACAGCCTGGGAAACACTGAAGCTTTCTTT. This chain links TRBV4-1 with TRBJ1-1, with 7 positions matching TRBD1. The V gene's germline CDR1 is MGHRA and CDR2 YSYEKL. V shed 8 bases and J 2 bases; nucleotides not matched to a gene: 8. There are 14 residues in the CDR3.